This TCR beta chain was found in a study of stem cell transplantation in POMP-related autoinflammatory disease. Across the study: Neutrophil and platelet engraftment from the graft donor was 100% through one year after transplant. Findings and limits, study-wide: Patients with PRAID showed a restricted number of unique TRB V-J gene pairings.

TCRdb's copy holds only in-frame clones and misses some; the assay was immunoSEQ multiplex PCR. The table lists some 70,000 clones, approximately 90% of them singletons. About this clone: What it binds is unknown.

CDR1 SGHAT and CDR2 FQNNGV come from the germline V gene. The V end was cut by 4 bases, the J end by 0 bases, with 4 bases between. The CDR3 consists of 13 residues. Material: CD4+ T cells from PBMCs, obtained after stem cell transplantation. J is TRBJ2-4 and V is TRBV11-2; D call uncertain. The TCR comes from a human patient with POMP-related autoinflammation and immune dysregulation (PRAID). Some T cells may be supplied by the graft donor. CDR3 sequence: CASSSIAKNIQYF. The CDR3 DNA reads TGTGCCAGCAGCTCCATAGCCAAAAACATTCAGTACTTC.